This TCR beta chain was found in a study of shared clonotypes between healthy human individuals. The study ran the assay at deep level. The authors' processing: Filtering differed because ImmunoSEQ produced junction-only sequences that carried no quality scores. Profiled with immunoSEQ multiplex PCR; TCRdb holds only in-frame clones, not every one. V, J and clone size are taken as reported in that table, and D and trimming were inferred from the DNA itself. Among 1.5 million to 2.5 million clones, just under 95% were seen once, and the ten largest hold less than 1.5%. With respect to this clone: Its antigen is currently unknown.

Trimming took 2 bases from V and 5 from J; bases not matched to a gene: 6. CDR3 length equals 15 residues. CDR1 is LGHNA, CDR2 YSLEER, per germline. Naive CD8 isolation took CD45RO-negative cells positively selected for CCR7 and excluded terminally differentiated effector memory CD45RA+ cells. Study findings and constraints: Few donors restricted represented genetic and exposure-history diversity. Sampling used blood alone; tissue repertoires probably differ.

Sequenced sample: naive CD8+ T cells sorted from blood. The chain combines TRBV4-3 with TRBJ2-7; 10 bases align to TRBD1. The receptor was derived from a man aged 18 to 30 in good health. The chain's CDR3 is CASSQLTGQGNEQYF. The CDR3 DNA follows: TGCGCCAGCAGCCAATTGACGGGACAGGGGAACGAGCAGTACTTC.